The clone carrying this T cell receptor beta chain occurred many times. Its antigen remains unknown. It was with a sample-barcoded 5' primer and a J-beta primer mix that a second PCR of roughly 6 to 12 cycles was run. MiXCR was run by TCRdb on the 5' RACE reads, yielding one entry per CDR3 protein. The sample carries about 1.8 million distinct CDR3 sequences, about 50% recorded once. The data are from a study of blood T cells in healthy people across ages. Study-wide results and caveats: The authors considered diversity estimates from one million T cells to be underestimates.

V was clipped by 0 bases and J by 9 bases, with 4 bases between them. CDR3 length equals 11 residues. Germline CDR1 and CDR2: SGHRS and YFSETQ. Sequenced: blood. This sequence was found in a woman in her 40s in good health. This rearrangement joins TRBV5-1 to TRBJ2-1; the D is unclear. CDR3 loop: CASSLEGEQFF. DNA for the CDR3: TGCGCCAGCAGCTTGGAGGGTGAGCAGTTCTTC.